A single sample is the source of the 26 T cell receptor beta chains below, sequenced in a study of blood T cells in healthy people across ages. Primed by a sample-barcoded 5' primer and a J-beta primer mix, a second PCR proceeded for about 6 to 11 cycles. TCRdb reprocessed the 5' RACE reads via MiXCR and lists one record per CDR3 protein. This sample has some 290,000 distinct CDR3 sequences, with 25% to 30% found just once. The sample comprised blood. The receptors were gathered from a woman in her seventies in good health.

The genes are TRBV6-5 and TRBJ2-5, with unresolved D. Deletions cut 10 bases from V and 1 base from J, with 13 bases between. The germline V gene has CDR1 MNHEY and CDR2 SVGAGI. The CDR3 extends over 13 amino acids. The CDR3 loop reads CATHSAPQETQYF. The CDR3 nucleotides are TGTGCCACCCACTCAGCACCCCAAGAGACCCAGTACTTC.

This clonotype was detected a few times. This sequence joins TRBV10-3 and TRBJ2-7; D is undetermined. The V end was cut by 5 bases, the J end by 4 bases, with 9 bases between. Germline V gene lookup returns CDR1 ENHRY and CDR2 SYGVKD. The CDR3 totals 12 residues. Written as DNA, the CDR3 is TGTGCCATCAGTCCGACACATTACGAGCAGTACTTC. Translated: CAISPTHYEQYF.

The gene calls are TRBV29-1 and TRBJ1-4; 8 bases fit TRBD1. V was clipped by 7 bases and J by 5 bases; unmatched bases: 9. Germline lookup yields CDR1 SQVTM and CDR2 ANQGSEA. This CDR3 comprises 14 residues. Written as DNA, the CDR3 is TGCAGCGCGTCGAATGACAGGGGAAATGAAAAACTGTTTTTT. Amino acids: CSASNDRGNEKLFF.

This clonotype was seen only a few times. The chain recombines TRBV5-1 with TRBJ1-4; unclear D gene. This CDR3 is 15 amino acids long. The germline gives CDR1 SGHRS, CDR2 YFSETQ. V lost 3 bases and J 8 bases, leaving 17 bases between the germline ends. The CDR3, as DNA: TGCGCCAGCAGCTCTCGGGAATACACGAGGGAAAAACTGTTTTTT. It codes for CASSSREYTREKLFF.

This clonotype appeared a few times. The rearrangement joins TRBV10-3 to TRBJ1-2, with 10 bases aligning to TRBD1. The CDR3 spans 14 residues. Germline V gene lookup returns CDR1 ENHRY and CDR2 SYGVKD. Trimming took 1 base from V and 6 from J; bases not matched to a gene: 2. CDR3 sequence: CAISEFGQGDGYTF. The DNA of the CDR3 is TGTGCCATCAGTGAGTTCGGACAGGGGGATGGCTACACCTTC.

This clonotype has only a few counts. The chain recombines TRBV28 with TRBJ1-6; 7 bases fit TRBD1. CDR1 and CDR2 from the germline V gene are MDHEN and SYDVKM. V was clipped by 6 bases and J by 3 bases; unmatched bases: 5. The CDR3 loop spans 15 amino acids. The CDR3 is CASSLGTVYNSPLHF. Here the CDR3 DNA reads TGTGCCAGCAGCCTTGGGACAGTCTATAATTCACCCCTCCACTTT. Using reference TRBV28 and TRBJ1-6 for the parts outside the CDR3, the full variable domain is DVKVTQSSRYLVKRTGEKVFLECVQDMDHENMFWYRQDPGLGLRLIYFSYDVKMKEKGDIPEGYSVSREKKERFSLILESASTNQTSMYLCASSLGTVYNSPLHFGNGTRLTVT.

V and J are TRBV6-2 or TRBV6-3 and TRBJ1-4; D is ambiguous. This CDR3 is built from 16 residues. CDR1 is MNHEY, CDR2 SVGEGT, per germline. The V and J ends lost 2 bases and 10 bases respectively, with 20 bases between them. The CDR3 loop reads CASSYPPDLTSGKLFF. In DNA form, the CDR3 reads TGTGCCAGCAGTTACCCTCCGGACCTGACGAGCGGAAAACTGTTTTTT.

On this clonotype itself: One end of the junction fails to match germline, which may point to a read error. The chain combines TRBV28 with TRBJ1-4; no clear D. The CDR3 totals 15 residues. Germline-derived CDR1 and CDR2 are MDHEN and SYDVKM. CDR3 sequence: CASSSQLATNEKLFF. CDR3 coding DNA: TGTGCCAGCAGTTCGCAGCTTGCAACTAACGAAAAACTGTTTTTT.

This clonotype has only a few counts. The rearrangement links TRBV7-3 to TRBJ2-3; D may be TRBD1 or TRBD2 (5 bases each). Germline V lookup: CDR1 SGHTA, CDR2 FQGTGA. The CDR3 has 18 amino acids. The ends were cut back, 0 bases at V and 0 bases at J, with 16 bases in the middle. The CDR3 DNA reads TGTGCCAGCAGCTTAACGGCGGGTGGGGGTGGGAGCACAGATACGCAGTATTTT. Translated: CASSLTAGGGGSTDTQYF. The full variable domain, rest sourced from reference TRBV7-3 and TRBJ2-3, is GAGVSQTPSNKVTEKGKYVELRCDPISGHTALYWYRQSLGQGPEFLIYFQGTGAADDSGLPNDRFFAVRPEGSVSTLKIQRTERGDSAVYLCASSLTAGGGGSTDTQYFGPGTRLTVL.

This clonotype has just a few counts. V and J are TRBV7-9 and TRBJ2-3; unclear D gene. CDR1 is SEHNR, CDR2 FQNEAQ, per germline (reference sequence). Trimming took off 1 base at V and 0 bases at J, with 8 bases between the two ends. The CDR3 is 15 amino acids. The CDR3 loop is CASSLGDFSTDTQYF. The CDR3, as DNA: TGTGCCAGCAGCTTAGGGGATTTCAGCACAGATACGCAGTATTTT.

The genes are TRBV2 and TRBJ2-3, with 13 bases matching TRBD2. This CDR3 is built from 13 residues. Trimming cost V 10 bases and J 5 bases; bases outside gene matches: 3. The germline gives CDR1 SNHLY, CDR2 FYNNEI. The CDR3 nucleotides read TGTGCCAACGGACTAGCGGGAGAAGATACGCAGTATTTT. This sequence encodes CANGLAGEDTQYF.

This chain links TRBV5-1 with TRBJ2-2; D unclear. Trimming removed 1 base from V and 1 base from J, with 8 bases in between. The germline gives CDR1 SGHRS, CDR2 YFSETQ. CDR3 size: 15 residues. In nucleotides, the CDR3 is TGCGCCAGCAGCTTGACAGACCGGAACACCGGGGAGCTGTTTTTT. Residues: CASSLTDRNTGELFF. The full variable domain, its missing parts supplied by reference TRBV5-1 and TRBJ2-2, is KAGVTQTPRYLIKTRGQQVTLSCSPISGHRSVSWYQQTPGQGLQFLFEYFSETQRNKGNFPGRFSGRQFSNSRSEMNVSTLELGDSALYLCASSLTDRNTGELFFGEGSRLTVL.

This clonotype has only a few counts. This chain joins TRBV12-3 or TRBV12-4 and TRBJ1-2; possibly TRBD1 for D (6 bases). V lost 3 bases, J lost 2 bases, and 10 bases lay in between. CDR3 length equals 14 residues. The CDR3 DNA follows: TGTGCCAGCAGTTTCCATCAGGGGAACTATGGCTACACCTTC. Translation gives CASSFHQGNYGYTF.

The genes are TRBV5-1 and TRBJ2-5; maybe TRBD1 (6 bases). Germline V lookup: CDR1 SGHRS, CDR2 YFSETQ. Trimming shortened V by 4 bases and J by 2 bases, and 12 bases separated the two germline ends. The CDR3 has 14 amino acids. CDR3 amino acids: CASSKVGAQETQYF. CDR3 nucleotides: TGCGCCAGCAGCAAGGTGGGGGCTCAAGAGACCCAGTACTTC.

The chain uses TRBV20-1 and TRBJ1-2, with D possibly matching TRBD1 (6 bases). CDR3 length equals 12 residues. Trimming took 3 bases from V and 7 from J, leaving 12 bases between them. In germline, CDR1 is DFQATT, CDR2 SNEGSKA (reference sequence). As DNA, the CDR3 is TGCAGTGCTAGTGGGGGGGCAGGTGGCTACACCTTC. It translates to CSASGGAGGYTF.

This chain links TRBV5-1 with TRBJ1-6; D is possibly TRBD1 (6 bases). The CDR3 is made up of 15 amino acids. The V end was cut by 0 bases, the J end by 10 bases, with 14 bases between. In germline, CDR1 is SGHRS, CDR2 YFSETQ. The CDR3 here is CASSLDPGVGSPLHF. DNA of the CDR3: TGCGCCAGCAGCTTGGATCCAGGGGTGGGATCACCCCTCCACTTT.

V and J are TRBV6-5 and TRBJ2-3, with D unresolved. Trimming took off 2 bases at V and 1 base at J, with 13 bases between the two ends. There are 16 residues in the CDR3. CDR1 and CDR2 (germline): MNHEY, SVGAGI. CDR3 sequence (DNA): TGTGCCAGCAGTTACCCAAGGAACGGACGCACAGATACGCAGTATTTT. It translates to CASSYPRNGRTDTQYF.

This clonotype has a handful of counts. This chain links TRBV7-2 with TRBJ2-5, with 13 bases identical to TRBD2. TRBJ2-1 matches the DNA end more closely, so the J call is doubtful. This CDR3 is 14 amino acids long. CDR1 and CDR2 from the germline V gene are SGHTA and FQGNSA. CDR3 residues: CASSPRTSGSEQFF. CDR3 coding DNA: TGTGCCAGCAGCCCGCGGACTAGCGGGAGCGAGCAGTTCTTC.

This clonotype was counted many times. The V call is TRBV20-1, the J call TRBJ1-1, with D perhaps TRBD1 (6 bases). Germline assignment: CDR1 DFQATT and CDR2 SNEGSKA (reference sequence). V lost 5 bases and J 5 bases, leaving 12 bases between the germline ends. This CDR3 is 12 amino acids long. The CDR3 DNA reads TGCAGTGCTCTCACAGGGAAGACTGAAGCTTTCTTT. Its protein is CSALTGKTEAFF.

V usage is TRBV6-6 and J usage is TRBJ2-4, with D possibly TRBD1 on 6 matching bases. V was pared by 6 bases and J by 1 base, with 13 bases between. Germline V CDR1 and CDR2: MNHNY, SVGAGI (reference sequence). CDR3 length: 15 residues. The CDR3 DNA is TGTGCCAGCAGGCCGCCTAGGGGGGCCAAAAACATTCAGTACTTC. This gives the protein CASRPPRGAKNIQYF.

The chain uses TRBV2 and TRBJ2-5; D ambiguous. CDR1 is SNHLY and CDR2 is FYNNEI in the germline V gene. The CDR3 consists of 14 residues. The ends were cut back, 8 bases at V and 0 bases at J, with 13 bases in the middle. For the CDR3, the DNA is TGTGCCAGCGCCGAGCCCCAGTACCAAGAGACCCAGTACTTC. Its translation is CASAEPQYQETQYF.

Comment on this clonotype: Since a much larger clone is just one base distant, this may be a read error. V gene TRBV20-1 combines with J gene TRBJ2-5; the D gene is possibly TRBD2 (5 bases). V was pared by 6 bases and J by 4 bases, with 15 bases between. Germline V gene data show CDR1 as DFQATT and CDR2 as SNEGSKA (reference sequence). This CDR3 is built from 13 residues. The CDR3 DNA is TGCAGTGCCAAAAGGACTGCACGAGAGACCCAGTACTTC. It codes for CSAKRTARETQYF.

The rearrangement links TRBV7-9 to TRBJ2-7, with unresolved D. The better agreement between TRBJ2-5 and the DNA end casts doubt on the J call. The CDR3 consists of 14 residues. The V gene's germline CDR1 is SEHNR and CDR2 FQNEAQ (reference sequence). The CDR3 DNA reads TGTGCCAGCAGCTTATCCAACAGAAAAGAGACCCAGTACTTC. Its protein product is CASSLSNRKETQYF.

This clonotype came up a few times. This rearrangement joins TRBV14 to TRBJ1-2; D possibly corresponds to TRBD1 (5 bases). CDR1 is SGHDN and CDR2 is FVKESK in the germline V gene. V was trimmed by 3 bases and J by 8 bases, leaving 13 bases between them. This CDR3 is 13 amino acids long. CDR3 loop: CASSQGTATGYTF. DNA of the CDR3: TGTGCCAGCAGCCAGGGGACGGCTACCGGCTACACCTTC.

This sequence joins TRBV6-2 or TRBV6-3 and TRBJ2-7; the D is unclear. This CDR3 has 13 residues. Germline assignment: CDR1 MNHEY and CDR2 SVGEGT. V lost 9 bases, J lost 3 bases, and 15 bases lay in between. CDR3 amino acids: CASIGMDGYEQYF. CDR3 coding DNA: TGTGCCAGTATTGGTATGGACGGCTACGAGCAGTACTTC.

This chain links TRBV20-1 with TRBJ2-5, with unresolved D. The DNA matches TRBJ2-7 better at its end, which makes the J call doubtful. This CDR3 region has 11 residues. Germline V CDR1 and CDR2: DFQATT, SNEGSKA (reference sequence). The CDR3: CSVPSSYEQYF. The CDR3 nucleotides read TGCAGTGTACCGAGTTCCTACGAGCAGTACTTC.